The clone carrying this T cell receptor (beta chain) was found many times. Its specificity is not known. This record comes from a study of T cells after yellow fever vaccination. Whole-study results and caveats: Detected again after the booster were most primary-vaccination clones, at 95% to 98% CD4 and 70% to 90% CD8. Abundant clonotypes from the bulk population could contaminate FACS-sorted repertoires.

V was clipped by 6 bases and J by 1 base, with 10 bases between them. Germline V gives CDR1 ENHRY, CDR2 SYGVKD. The CDR3 consists of 14 residues. The authors made TCR cDNA by 5'RACE template switching, adding a universal primer site and UMIs. MiXCR was run by TCRdb on the 5' RACE reads, yielding one entry per CDR3 protein. In the table there are about 360,000 distinct CDR3 sequences, around 6.5% of which are singletons. Sequenced material: PBMCs, taken 5 days after the yellow fever booster vaccination. This clonotype was sampled from a man aged 25-45 years who received the YFV17D yellow fever vaccine. The chain carries TRBV10-3 and TRBJ2-1; possibly TRBD1 or TRBD2 for D (5 bases each). In nucleotides, the CDR3 is TGTGCCATCAGGACGGGGCGATCCTACAATGAGCAGTTCTTC. The encoded protein is CAIRTGRSYNEQFF.